This T cell receptor (beta chain) was profiled in a study of T cell responses to AZD1222 COVID-19 vaccine. Study-wide context: Second-dose groups at about 4 or about 12 weeks were pooled. Study-level points and caveats: The donors showed a predominance of white British ancestry and of females, with possible underestimation of clonal diversity. Along spike, vaccine-associated CD4 TCRs were found throughout, with dominance at 160-218 and 743-854. A reported finding is that nearly half of spike-specific TCRs target unmutated variant regions.

V was trimmed by 3 bases and J by 3 bases, leaving 9 bases between them. This CDR3 region has 14 residues. Germline lookup yields CDR1 MNHEY and CDR2 SVGEGT. To note about this clone: The antigen is undetermined.

Clones were sequenced by immunoSEQ multiplex PCR, and TCRdb holds only the in-frame ones, with some missing. The sample shows 98,000 or so clones, 88% of them seen only once. The V call is TRBV6-2 or TRBV6-3, the J call TRBJ1-5; D remains ambiguous. The sample here was peripheral blood, taken on day 0 of AZD1222 vaccination. The source of this sequence is an adult in good health. The CDR3 here is CASSYWQDNQPQHF. The CDR3 nucleotides read TGTGCCAGCAGTTATTGGCAGGACAATCAGCCCCAGCATTTT.